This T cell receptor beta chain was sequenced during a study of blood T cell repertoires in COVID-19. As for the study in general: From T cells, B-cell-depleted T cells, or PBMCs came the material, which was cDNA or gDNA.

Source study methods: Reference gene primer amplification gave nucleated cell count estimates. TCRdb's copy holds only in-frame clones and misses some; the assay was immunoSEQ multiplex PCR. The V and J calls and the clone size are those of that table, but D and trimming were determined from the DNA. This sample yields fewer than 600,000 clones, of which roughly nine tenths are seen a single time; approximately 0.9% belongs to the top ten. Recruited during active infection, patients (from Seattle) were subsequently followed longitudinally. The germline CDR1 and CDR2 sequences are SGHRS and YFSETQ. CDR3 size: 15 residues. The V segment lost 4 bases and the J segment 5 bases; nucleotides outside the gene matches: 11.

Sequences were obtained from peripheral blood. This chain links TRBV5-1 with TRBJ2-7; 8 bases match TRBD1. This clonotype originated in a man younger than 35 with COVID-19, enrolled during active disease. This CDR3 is CASSASRGLRDEQYF. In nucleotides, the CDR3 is TGCGCCAGCAGCGCTTCCAGGGGGCTACGGGACGAGCAGTACTTC.